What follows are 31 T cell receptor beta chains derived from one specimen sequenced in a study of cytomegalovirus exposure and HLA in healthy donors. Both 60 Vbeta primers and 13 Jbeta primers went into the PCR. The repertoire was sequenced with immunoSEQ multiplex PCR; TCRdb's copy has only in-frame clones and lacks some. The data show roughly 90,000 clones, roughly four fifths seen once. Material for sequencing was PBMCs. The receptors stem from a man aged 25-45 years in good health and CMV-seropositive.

CDR3 bases: TGTGCCAGCAGCTTAGATTGGGACAGGGGTTACGAGCAGTACTTC. It is translated as CASSLDWDRGYEQYF. The chain uses TRBV7-2 and TRBJ2-7; 10 bases are a match to TRBD1. The CDR3 has 15 amino acids. The germline gives CDR1 SGHTA, CDR2 FQGNSA. J was trimmed by 4 bases and V by 1 base; bases with no gene match: 4. The entire variable domain, with the rest obtained from reference TRBV7-2 and TRBJ2-7, is as follows: GAGVSQSPSNKVTEKGKDVELRCDPISGHTALYWYRQSLGQGLEFLIYFQGNSAPDKSGLPSDRFSAERTGGSVSTLTIQRTQQEDSAVYLCASSLDWDRGYEQYFGPGTRLTVT.

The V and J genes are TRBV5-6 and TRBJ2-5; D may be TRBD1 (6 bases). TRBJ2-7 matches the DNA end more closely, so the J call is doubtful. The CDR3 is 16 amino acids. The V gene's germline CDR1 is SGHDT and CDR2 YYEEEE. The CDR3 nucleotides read TGTGCCAGCAGCTCGTCAACAGGGCCCGGCACCTACGAGCAGTACTTC. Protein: CASSSSTGPGTYEQYF.

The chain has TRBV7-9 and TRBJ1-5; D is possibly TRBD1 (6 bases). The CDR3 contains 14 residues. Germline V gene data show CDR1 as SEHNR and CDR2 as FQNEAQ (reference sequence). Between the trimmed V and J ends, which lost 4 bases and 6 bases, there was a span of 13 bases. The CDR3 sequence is CASSSNRDLQPQHF. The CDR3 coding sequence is TGTGCCAGCAGCTCCAACAGGGATCTTCAGCCCCAGCATTTT.

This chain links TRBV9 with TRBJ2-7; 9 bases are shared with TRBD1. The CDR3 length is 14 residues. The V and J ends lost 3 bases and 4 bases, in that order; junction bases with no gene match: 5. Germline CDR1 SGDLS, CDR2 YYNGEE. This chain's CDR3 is CASSARGQGYEQYF. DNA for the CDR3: TGTGCCAGCAGCGCGAGGGGACAGGGATACGAGCAGTACTTC.

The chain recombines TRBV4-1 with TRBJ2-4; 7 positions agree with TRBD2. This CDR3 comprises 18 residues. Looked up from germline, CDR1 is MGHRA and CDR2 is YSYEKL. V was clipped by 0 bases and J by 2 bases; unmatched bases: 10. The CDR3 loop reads CASSQEEGPGLPKNIQYF. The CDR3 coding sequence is TGCGCCAGCAGCCAAGAAGAGGGACCGGGACTACCCAAAAACATTCAGTACTTC.

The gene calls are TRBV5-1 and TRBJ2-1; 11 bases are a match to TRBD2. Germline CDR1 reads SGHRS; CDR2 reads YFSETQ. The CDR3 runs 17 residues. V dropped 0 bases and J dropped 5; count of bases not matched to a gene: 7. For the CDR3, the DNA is TGCGCCAGCAGCTTGGTTATAGCGGGAGGGGGTGACAATGAGCAGTTCTTC. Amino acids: CASSLVIAGGGDNEQFF.

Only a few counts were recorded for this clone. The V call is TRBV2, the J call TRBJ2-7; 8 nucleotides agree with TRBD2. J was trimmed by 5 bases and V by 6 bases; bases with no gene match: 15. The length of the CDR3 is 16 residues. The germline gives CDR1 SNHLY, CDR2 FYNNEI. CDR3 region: CASSAGTSSSVHEQYF. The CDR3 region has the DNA TGTGCCAGCAGCGCCGGGACTAGTAGCAGCGTACACGAGCAGTACTTC.

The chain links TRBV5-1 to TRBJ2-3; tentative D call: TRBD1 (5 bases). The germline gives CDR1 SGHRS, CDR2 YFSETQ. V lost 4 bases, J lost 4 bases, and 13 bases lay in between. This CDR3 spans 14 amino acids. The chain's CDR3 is CASSVPDSSDTQYF. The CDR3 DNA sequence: TGCGCCAGCAGCGTACCAGACAGTTCAGATACGCAGTATTTT.

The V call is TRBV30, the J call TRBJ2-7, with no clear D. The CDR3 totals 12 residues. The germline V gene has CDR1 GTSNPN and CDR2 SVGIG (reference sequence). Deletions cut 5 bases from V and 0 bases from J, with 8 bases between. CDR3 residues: CAWAASSYEQYF. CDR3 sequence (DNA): TGTGCCTGGGCAGCTAGCTCCTACGAGCAGTACTTC.

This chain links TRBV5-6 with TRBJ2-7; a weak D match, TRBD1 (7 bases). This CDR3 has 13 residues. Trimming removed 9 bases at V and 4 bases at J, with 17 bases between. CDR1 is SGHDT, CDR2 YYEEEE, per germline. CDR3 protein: CATSAGQRYEQYF. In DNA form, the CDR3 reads TGTGCCACCTCCGCGGGACAGCGATACGAGCAGTACTTC.

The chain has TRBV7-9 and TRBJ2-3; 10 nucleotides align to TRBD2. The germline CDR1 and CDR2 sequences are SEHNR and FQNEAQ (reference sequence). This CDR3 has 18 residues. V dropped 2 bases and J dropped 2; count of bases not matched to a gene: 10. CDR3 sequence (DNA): TGTGCCAGCAGCTTAATCGGACTAGCGGAACCAACCACAGATACGCAGTATTTT. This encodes CASSLIGLAEPTTDTQYF. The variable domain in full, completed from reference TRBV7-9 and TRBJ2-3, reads DTGVSQNPRHKITKRGQNVTFRCDPISEHNRLYWYRQTLGQGPEFLTYFQNEAQLEKSRLLSDRFSAERPKGSFSTLEIQRTEQGDSAMYLCASSLIGLAEPTTDTQYFGPGTRLTVL.

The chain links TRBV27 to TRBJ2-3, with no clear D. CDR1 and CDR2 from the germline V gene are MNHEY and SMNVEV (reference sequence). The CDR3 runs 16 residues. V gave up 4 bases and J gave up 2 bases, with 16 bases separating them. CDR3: CASSSRYRRVTDTQYF. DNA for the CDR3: TGTGCCAGCAGTTCAAGATACCGACGGGTCACAGATACGCAGTATTTT.

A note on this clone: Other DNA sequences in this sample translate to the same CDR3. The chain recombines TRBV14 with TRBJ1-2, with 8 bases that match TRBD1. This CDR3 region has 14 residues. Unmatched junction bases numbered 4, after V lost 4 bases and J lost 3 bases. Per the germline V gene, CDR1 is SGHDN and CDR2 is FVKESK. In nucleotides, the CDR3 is TGTGCCAGCAGCCGCAGGGACAGGCACTATGGCTACACCTTC. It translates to CASSRRDRHYGYTF.

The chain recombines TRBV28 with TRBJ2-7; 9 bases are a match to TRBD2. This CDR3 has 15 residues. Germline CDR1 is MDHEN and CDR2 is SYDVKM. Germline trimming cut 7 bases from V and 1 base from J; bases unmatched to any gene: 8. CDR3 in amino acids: CASTELAGYSYEQYF. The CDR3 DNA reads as TGTGCCAGCACCGAACTAGCGGGTTATTCCTACGAGCAGTACTTC.

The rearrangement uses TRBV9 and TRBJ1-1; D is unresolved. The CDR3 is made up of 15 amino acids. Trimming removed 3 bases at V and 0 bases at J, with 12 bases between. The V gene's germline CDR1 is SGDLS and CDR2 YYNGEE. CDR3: CASSASNTLNTEAFF. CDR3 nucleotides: TGTGCCAGCAGCGCTAGTAACACCTTGAACACTGAAGCTTTCTTT.

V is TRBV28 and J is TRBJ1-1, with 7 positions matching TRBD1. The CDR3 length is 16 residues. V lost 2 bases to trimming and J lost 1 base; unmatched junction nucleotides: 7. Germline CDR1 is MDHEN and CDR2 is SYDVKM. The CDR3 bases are TGTGCCAGCAGTTTAGGGACAGTAAAAACGAACACTGAAGCTTTCTTT. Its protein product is CASSLGTVKTNTEAFF.

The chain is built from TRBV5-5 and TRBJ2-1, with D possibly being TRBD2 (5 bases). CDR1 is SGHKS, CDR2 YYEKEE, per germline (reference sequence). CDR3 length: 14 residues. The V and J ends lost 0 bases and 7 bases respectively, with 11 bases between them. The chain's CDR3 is CASSLEIAINEQFF. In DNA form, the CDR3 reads TGTGCCAGCAGCTTGGAAATAGCGATTAATGAGCAGTTCTTC. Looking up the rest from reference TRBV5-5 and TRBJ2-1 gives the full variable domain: DAGVTQSPTHLIKTRGQQVTLRCSPISGHKSVSWYQQVLGQGPQFIFQYYEKEERGRGNFPDRFSARQFPNYSSELNVNALLLGDSALYLCASSLEIAINEQFFGPGTRLTVL.

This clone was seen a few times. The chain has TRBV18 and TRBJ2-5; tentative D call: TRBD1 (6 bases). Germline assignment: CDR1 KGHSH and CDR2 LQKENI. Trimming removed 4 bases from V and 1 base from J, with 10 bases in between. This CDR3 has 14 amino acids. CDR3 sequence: CASSRQVLQETQYF. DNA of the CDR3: TGTGCCAGCTCACGACAGGTCCTCCAAGAGACCCAGTACTTC.

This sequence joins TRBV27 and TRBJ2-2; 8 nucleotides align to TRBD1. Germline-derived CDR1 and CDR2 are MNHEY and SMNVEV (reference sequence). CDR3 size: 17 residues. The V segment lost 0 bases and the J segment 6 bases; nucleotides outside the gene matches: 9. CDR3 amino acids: CASSLSRDRGIAGELFF. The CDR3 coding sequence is TGTGCCAGCAGTTTATCGCGTGACAGGGGAATTGCCGGGGAGCTGTTTTTT.

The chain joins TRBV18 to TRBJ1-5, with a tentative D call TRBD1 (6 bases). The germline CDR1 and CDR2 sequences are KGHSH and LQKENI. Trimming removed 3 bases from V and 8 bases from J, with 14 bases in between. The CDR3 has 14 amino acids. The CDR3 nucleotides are TGTGCCAGCTCACCCCTGGGAGGGGGGGAGCCCCAGCATTTT. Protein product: CASSPLGGGEPQHF.

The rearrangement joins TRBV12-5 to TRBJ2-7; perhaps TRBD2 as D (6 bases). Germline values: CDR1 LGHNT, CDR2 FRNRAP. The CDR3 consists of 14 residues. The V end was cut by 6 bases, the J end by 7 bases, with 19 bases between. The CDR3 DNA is TGTGCTAGTGGGGAACCCGGGACTCTCTTTGAGCAGTACTTC. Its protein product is CASGEPGTLFEQYF.

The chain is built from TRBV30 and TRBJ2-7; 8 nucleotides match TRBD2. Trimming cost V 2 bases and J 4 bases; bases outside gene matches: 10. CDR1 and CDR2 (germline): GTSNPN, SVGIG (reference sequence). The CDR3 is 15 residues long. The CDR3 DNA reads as TGTGCCTGGAGTTCGGCTAGCGGGCTGAGATACGAGCAGTACTTC. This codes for CAWSSASGLRYEQYF. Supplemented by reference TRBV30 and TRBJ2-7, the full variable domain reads SQTIHQWPATLVQPVGSPLSLECTVEGTSNPNLYWYRQAAGRGLQLLFYSVGIGQISSEVPQNLSASRPQDRQFILSSKKLLLSDSGFYLCAWSSASGLRYEQYFGPGTRLTVT.

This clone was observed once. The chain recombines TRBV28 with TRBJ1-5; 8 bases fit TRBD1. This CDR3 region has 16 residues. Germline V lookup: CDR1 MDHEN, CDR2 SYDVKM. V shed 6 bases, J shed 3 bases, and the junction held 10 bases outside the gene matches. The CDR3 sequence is CASSYGQGGLNQPQHF. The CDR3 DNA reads TGTGCCAGCAGCTACGGACAGGGAGGGCTCAATCAGCCCCAGCATTTT.

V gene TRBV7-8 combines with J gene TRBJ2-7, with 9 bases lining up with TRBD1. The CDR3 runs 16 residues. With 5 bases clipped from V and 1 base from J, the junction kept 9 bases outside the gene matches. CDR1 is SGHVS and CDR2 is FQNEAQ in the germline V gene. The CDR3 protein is CASSPKTGQGSYEQYF. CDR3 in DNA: TGTGCCAGCAGCCCAAAAACGGGACAGGGATCCTACGAGCAGTACTTC.

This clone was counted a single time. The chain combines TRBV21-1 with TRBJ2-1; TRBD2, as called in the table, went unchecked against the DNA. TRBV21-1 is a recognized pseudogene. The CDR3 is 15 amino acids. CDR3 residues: CASSKAGLAGNEQFF. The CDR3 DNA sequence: TGTGCCAGCAGCAAAGCCGGACTAGCGGGCAATGAGCAGTTCTTC.

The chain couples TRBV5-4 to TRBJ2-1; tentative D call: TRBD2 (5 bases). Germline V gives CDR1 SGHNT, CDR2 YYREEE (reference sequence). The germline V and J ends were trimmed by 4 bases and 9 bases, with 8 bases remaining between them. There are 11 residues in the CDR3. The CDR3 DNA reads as TGTGCCAGCAGCCCCCGGGGTGAGCAGTTCTTC. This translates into CASSPRGEQFF.

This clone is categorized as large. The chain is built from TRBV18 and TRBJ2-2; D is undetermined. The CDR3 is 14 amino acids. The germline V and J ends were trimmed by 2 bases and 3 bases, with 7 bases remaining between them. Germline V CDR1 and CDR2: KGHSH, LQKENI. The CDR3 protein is CASSPEADTGELFF. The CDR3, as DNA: TGTGCCAGCTCACCAGAGGCGGACACCGGGGAGCTGTTTTTT.

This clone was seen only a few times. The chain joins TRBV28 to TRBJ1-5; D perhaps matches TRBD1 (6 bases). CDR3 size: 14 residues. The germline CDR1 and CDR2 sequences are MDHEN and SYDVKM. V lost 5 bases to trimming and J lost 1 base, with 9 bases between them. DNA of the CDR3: TGTGCCAGCAGTGTGACAGGCAGCAATCAGCCCCAGCATTTT. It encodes CASSVTGSNQPQHF. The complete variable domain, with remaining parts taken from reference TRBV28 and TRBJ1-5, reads DVKVTQSSRYLVKRTGEKVFLECVQDMDHENMFWYRQDPGLGLRLIYFSYDVKMKEKGDIPEGYSVSREKKERFSLILESASTNQTSMYLCASSVTGSNQPQHFGDGTRLSIL.

The CDR3 reads CASSLEQLNEKLFF. The CDR3 bases are TGTGCCAGCAGCTTAGAACAGCTTAATGAAAAACTGTTTTTT. The chain couples TRBV7-6 to TRBJ1-4, with D hard to call. The CDR3 is 14 amino acids. V lost 1 base to trimming and J lost 4 bases, with 7 bases between them. Germline lookup yields CDR1 SGHVS and CDR2 FNYEAQ.

CDR3 in amino acids: CASSFRTGGDQPQHF. The CDR3 DNA reads as TGTGCCAGCAGTTTCCGGACAGGGGGGGATCAGCCCCAGCATTTT. The V and J genes are TRBV27 and TRBJ1-5, with 10 bases that match TRBD1. The germline V gene encodes CDR1 MNHEY and CDR2 SMNVEV (reference sequence). The CDR3 sequence is 15 residues long. After removal of 3 bases from V and 5 bases from J, the junction contained 4 bases not matched to a gene.

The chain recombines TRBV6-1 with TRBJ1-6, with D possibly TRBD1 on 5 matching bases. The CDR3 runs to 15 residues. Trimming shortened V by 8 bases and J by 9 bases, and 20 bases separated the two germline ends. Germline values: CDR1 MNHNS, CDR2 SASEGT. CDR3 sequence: CASGPDSLVFSPLHF. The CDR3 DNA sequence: TGTGCCAGCGGCCCAGACAGCCTCGTCTTTTCACCCCTCCACTTT.